Detailed here is one TCR beta chain. The investigators amplified TCR beta CDR3 regions from RNA transcripts. HTBI primers drove first-round RT-PCR of the TCR CDR3. TCRdb reprocessed the multiplex PCR reads via MiXCR and lists one record per CDR3 protein. The sample contains around 690,000 distinct CDR3 sequences, under 25% of which appear only once. This record belongs to a study of T cells in Graves' hyperthyroidism and ophthalmopathy. The trim removed 2 bases at V and 4 bases at J, leaving 13 bases unmatched. Germline assignment: CDR1 DFQATT and CDR2 SNEGSKA (reference sequence). The CDR3 loop spans 17 amino acids. Ophthalmopathy cases scored 3 or more on the Clinical Activity Score and 4 or more on NOSPECS grade, with duration below 3 months. Uncontrolled infection, other autoimmune disease, pregnancy and lactation each barred patients from inclusion. PBMCs were sourced from roughly 10 ml fresh peripheral blood.

The sequenced sample was blood. The chain combines TRBV20-1 with TRBJ2-7; 11 bases are shared with TRBD1. This TCR was recovered from a man aged 25 to 40 with Graves' ophthalmopathy. This CDR3 reads CSARKFKVGQGAYEQYF. CDR3 bases: TGCAGTGCTAGAAAATTTAAAGTCGGACAGGGGGCTTACGAGCAGTACTTC.